This T cell receptor beta chain derives from a study of blood T cells in healthy people across ages. This clonotype was observed at least ten times. The germline CDR1 and CDR2 sequences are SGDLS and YYNGEE. The CDR3 runs to 13 residues. V gave up 1 base and J gave up 4 bases; unmatched junction bases: 0. It was around 9 milliliters of peripheral blood that were drawn from each donor. Next came a second PCR, run for about 6 to 12 cycles, which used a sample-barcoded 5' primer along with a J-beta primer mix. In TCRdb, the 5' RACE reads were re-called with MiXCR into one record per CDR3 protein. The sample lists about 1.5 million distinct CDR3 sequences, roughly 43% occurring once.

Sequenced input: blood. The receptor was isolated from a woman younger than 30 in good health. The chain recombines TRBV9 with TRBJ1-1; 8 bases fit TRBD1. CDR3 DNA: TGTGCCAGCAGCGTAACAGGGGGCACTGAAGCTTTCTTT. Its protein product is CASSVTGGTEAFF.